This TCR beta chain emerged from a study of blood T cell repertoires in COVID-19. Study-wide background: Acute and convalescent COVID-19 specimens originated in the United States, Italy and Spain. The cDNA or gDNA used as material had been derived from T cells, B-cell-depleted T cells, or PBMCs.

Original analysis: Reference gene primer amplification gave estimated nucleated cell counts. Repertoires were generated with immunoSEQ multiplex PCR, while TCRdb's copy carries only in-frame clones and drops some. For V, J and clone size, that table is used; D and trimming come from the DNA. The sample has a few hundred thousand clones, about 87% seen once; the top ten hold 2.3%. Germline trimming cut 3 bases from V and 5 bases from J; bases unmatched to any gene: 5. The CDR3 runs 15 residues. The germline CDR1 and CDR2 sequences are LNHDA and SQIVND (reference sequence). The gene calls are TRBV19 and TRBJ2-1, with 9 bases aligning to TRBD2. The sample was peripheral blood. This receptor was identified in a woman aged 50 to 65 with acute or convalescent COVID-19. The CDR3 spells CASSIAGGGDNEQFF. As DNA, the CDR3 is TGTGCCAGTAGTATCGCGGGAGGGGGTGACAATGAGCAGTTCTTC.